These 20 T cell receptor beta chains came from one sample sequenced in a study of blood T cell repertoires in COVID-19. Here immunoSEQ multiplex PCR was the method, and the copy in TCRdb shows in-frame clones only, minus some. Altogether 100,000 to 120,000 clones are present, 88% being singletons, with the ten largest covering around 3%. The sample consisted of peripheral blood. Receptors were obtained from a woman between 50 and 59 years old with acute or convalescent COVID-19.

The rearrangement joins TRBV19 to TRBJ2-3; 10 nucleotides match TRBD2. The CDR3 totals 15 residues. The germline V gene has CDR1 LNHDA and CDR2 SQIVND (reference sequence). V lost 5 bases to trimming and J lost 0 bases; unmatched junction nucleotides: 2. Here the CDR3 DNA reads TGTGCCAGTAGTCGGACTAGCGGAAGCACAGATACGCAGTATTTT. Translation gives CASSRTSGSTDTQYF.

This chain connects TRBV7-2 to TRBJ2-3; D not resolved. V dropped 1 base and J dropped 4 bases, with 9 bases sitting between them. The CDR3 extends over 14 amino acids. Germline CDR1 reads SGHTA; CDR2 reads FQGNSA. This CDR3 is CASSLGARADTQYF. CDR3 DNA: TGTGCCAGCAGCTTAGGGGCTCGCGCAGATACGCAGTATTTT.

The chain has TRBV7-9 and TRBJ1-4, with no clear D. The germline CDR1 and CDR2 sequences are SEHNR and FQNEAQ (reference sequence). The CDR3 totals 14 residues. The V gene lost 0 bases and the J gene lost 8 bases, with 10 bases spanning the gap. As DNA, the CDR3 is TGTGCCAGCAGCTTAGCAGGGTCGGGGGAAAAACTGTTTTTT. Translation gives CASSLAGSGEKLFF.

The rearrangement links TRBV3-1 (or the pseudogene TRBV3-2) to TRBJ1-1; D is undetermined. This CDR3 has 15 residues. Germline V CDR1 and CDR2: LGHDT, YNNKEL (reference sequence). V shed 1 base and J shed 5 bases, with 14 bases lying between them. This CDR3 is CASSQGGIPRTEAFF. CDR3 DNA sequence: TGTGCCAGCAGCCAAGGAGGGATCCCGCGTACTGAAGCTTTCTTT.

The CDR3 loop reads CATSPTVSNQPQHF. Written as DNA, the CDR3 is TGTGCCACCAGCCCGACAGTTAGCAATCAGCCCCAGCATTTT. The gene calls are TRBV24-1 and TRBJ1-5; tentatively, D is TRBD1 (5 bases). The CDR3 length is 14 residues. V lost 7 bases to trimming and J lost 0 bases, with 9 bases between them. Germline V gene data show CDR1 as KGHDR and CDR2 as SFDVKD.

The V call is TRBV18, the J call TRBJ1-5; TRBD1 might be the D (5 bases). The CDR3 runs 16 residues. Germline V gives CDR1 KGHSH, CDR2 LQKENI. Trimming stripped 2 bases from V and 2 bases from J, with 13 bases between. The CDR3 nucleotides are TGTGCCAGCTCACCAGGGGAGGGGTCCGGCAATCAGCCCCAGCATTTT. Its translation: CASSPGEGSGNQPQHF.

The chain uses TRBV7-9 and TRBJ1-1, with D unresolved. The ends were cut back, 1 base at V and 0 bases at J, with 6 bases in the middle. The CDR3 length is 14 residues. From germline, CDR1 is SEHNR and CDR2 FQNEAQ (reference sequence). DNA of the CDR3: TGTGCCAGCAGCTTAGATCTTCTGAACACTGAAGCTTTCTTT. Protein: CASSLDLLNTEAFF.

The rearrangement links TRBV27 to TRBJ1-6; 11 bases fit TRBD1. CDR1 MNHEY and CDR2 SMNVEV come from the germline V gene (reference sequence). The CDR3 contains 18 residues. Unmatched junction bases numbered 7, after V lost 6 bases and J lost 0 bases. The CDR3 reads CASSASGTGGSYNSPLHF. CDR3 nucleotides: TGTGCCAGCAGCGCCTCCGGGACAGGGGGCTCCTATAATTCACCCCTCCACTTT.

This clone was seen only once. For the CDR3, the DNA is TGTGCCAGCAGCTTGGTGGCGGGAGGGCCTAATGAGCAGTTCTTC. Its translation is CASSLVAGGPNEQFF. J is TRBJ2-1 and V is TRBV5-6; 9 bases align to TRBD2. From germline, CDR1 is SGHDT and CDR2 YYEEEE. The CDR3 consists of 15 residues. The V segment lost 0 bases and the J segment 7 bases; nucleotides outside the gene matches: 5.

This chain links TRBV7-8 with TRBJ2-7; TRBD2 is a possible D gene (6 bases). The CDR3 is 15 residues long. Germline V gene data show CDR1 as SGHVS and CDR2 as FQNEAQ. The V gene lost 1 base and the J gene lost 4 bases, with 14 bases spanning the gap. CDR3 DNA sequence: TGTGCCAGCAGCTTAGGTGTCGGGAGCGCTTACGAGCAGTACTTC. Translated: CASSLGVGSAYEQYF.

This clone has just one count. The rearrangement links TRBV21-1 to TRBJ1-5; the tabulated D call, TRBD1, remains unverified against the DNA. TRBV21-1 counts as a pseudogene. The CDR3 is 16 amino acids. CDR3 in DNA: TGTGCCAGCAGCACCCGAGGGGGACAGGCCAATCAGCCCCAGCATTTT. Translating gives CASSTRGGQANQPQHF.

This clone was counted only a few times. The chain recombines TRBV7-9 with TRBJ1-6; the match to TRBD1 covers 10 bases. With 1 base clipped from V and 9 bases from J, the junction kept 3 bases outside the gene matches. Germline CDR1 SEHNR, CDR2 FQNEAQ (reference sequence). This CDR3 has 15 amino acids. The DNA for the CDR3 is TGTGCCAGCAGCTTAGGACAGGGGGCGATTTCACCCCTCCACTTT. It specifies CASSLGQGAISPLHF.

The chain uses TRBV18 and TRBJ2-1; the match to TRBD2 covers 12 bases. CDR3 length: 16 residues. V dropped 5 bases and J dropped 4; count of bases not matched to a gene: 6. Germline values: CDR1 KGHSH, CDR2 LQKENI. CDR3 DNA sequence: TGTGCCAGCTCATCACGGACTAGCGGGACTTACAATGAGCAGTTCTTC. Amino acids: CASSSRTSGTYNEQFF. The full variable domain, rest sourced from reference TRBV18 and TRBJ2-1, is NAGVMQNPRHLVRRRGQEARLRCSPMKGHSHVYWYRQLPEEGLKFMVYLQKENIIDESGMPKERFSAEFPKEGPSILRIQQVVRGDSAAYFCASSSRTSGTYNEQFFGPGTRLTVL.

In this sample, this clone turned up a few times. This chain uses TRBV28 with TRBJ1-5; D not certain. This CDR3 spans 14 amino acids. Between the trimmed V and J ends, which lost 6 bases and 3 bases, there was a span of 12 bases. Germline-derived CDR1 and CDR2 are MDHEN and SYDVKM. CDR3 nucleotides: TGTGCCAGCAGGGATCTAGCTTACAATCAGCCCCAGCATTTT. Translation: CASRDLAYNQPQHF. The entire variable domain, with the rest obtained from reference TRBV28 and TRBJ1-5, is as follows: DVKVTQSSRYLVKRTGEKVFLECVQDMDHENMFWYRQDPGLGLRLIYFSYDVKMKEKGDIPEGYSVSREKKERFSLILESASTNQTSMYLCASRDLAYNQPQHFGDGTRLSIL.

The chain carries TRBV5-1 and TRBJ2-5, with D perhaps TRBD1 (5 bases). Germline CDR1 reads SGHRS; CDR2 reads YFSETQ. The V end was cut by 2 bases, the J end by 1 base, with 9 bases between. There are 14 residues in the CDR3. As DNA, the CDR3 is TGCGCCAGCAGCTTCGGTACAGGCCAAGAGACCCAGTACTTC. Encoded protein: CASSFGTGQETQYF.

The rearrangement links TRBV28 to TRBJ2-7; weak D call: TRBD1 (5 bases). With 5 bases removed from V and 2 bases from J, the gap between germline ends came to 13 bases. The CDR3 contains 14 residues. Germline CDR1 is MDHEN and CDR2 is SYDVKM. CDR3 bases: TGTGCCAGCAGTGACCAGGGTACCCCCTACGAGCAGTACTTC. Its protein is CASSDQGTPYEQYF.

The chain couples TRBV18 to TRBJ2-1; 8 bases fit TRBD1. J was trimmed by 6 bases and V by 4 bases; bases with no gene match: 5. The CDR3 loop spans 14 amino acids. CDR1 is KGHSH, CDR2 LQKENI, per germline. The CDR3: CASSLGQGGNEQFF. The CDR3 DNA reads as TGTGCCAGCTCACTCGGACAGGGAGGCAATGAGCAGTTCTTC.

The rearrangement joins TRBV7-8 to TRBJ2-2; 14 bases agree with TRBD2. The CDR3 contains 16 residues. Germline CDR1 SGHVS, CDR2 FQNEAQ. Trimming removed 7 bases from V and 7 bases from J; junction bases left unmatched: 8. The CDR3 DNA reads TGTGCCAGCAAGACTAGCGGGAGGGCCGGGATCGGGGAGCTGTTTTTT. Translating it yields CASKTSGRAGIGELFF.

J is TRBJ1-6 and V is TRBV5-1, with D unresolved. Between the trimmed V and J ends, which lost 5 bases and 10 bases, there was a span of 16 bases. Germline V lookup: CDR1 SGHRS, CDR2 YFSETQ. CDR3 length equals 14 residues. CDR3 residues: CASSELGGGSPLHF. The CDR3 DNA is TGCGCCAGCAGTGAACTGGGAGGTGGATCACCCCTCCACTTT.

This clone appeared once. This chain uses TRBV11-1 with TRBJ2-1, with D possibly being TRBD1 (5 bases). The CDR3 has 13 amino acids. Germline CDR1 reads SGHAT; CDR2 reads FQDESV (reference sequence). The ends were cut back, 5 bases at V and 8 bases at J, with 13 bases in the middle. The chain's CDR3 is CASSPRDLYEQFF. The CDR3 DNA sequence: TGTGCCAGCAGCCCCAGGGATCTTTATGAGCAGTTCTTC.